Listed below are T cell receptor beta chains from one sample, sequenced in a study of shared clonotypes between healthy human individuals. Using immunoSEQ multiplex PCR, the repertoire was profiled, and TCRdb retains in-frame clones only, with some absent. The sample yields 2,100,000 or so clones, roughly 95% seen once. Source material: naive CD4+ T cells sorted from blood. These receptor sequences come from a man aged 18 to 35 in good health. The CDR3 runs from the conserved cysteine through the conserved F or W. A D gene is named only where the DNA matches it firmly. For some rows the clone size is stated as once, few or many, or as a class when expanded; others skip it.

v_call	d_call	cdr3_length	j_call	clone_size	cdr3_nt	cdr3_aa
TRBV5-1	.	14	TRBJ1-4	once	TGCGCCAGCAGCTTGGAAACAGGTGGAGGAAAACTGTTTTTT	CASSLETGGGKLFF
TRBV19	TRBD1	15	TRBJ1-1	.	TGTGCCAGTAGGATGACAGGGGTGGGGAACACTGAAGCTTTCTTT	CASRMTGVGNTEAFF
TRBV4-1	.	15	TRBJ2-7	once	TGCGCCAGCAGCCCTCAGGGGCCGAACTCCTACGAGCAGTACTTC	CASSPQGPNSYEQYF
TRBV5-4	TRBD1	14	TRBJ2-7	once	TGTGCCAGCAGCTTGGGTGGACAGGGCTACGAGCAGTACTTC	CASSLGGQGYEQYF
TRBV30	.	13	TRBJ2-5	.	TGTGCCTGGAGACCGGGACCGCAAGAGACCCAGTACTTC	CAWRPGPQETQYF
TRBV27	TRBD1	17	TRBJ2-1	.	TGTGCCAGCAGAGATACACAGGGGTTGTCATCCTACAATGAGCAGTTCTTC	CASRDTQGLSSYNEQFF
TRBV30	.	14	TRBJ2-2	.	TGTGCCTGGAGACAGGGTAGGCACACCGGGGAGCTGTTTTTT	CAWRQGRHTGELFF
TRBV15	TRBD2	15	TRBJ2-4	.	TGTGCCACCGGCGGGGGAGCGGGAGGGAGGAACATTCAGTACTTC	CATGGGAGGRNIQYF
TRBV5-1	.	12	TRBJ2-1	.	TGCGCCAGCAGCCCTTCTAACAATGAGCAGTTCTTC	CASSPSNNEQFF
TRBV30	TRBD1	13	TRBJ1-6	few	TGTGCCATCCGGGGACAGATAACTTCACCCCTCCACTTT	CAIRGQITSPLHF
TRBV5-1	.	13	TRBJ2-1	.	TGCGCCAGCAGCTTCCAGGGTTACAATGAGCAGTTCTTC	CASSFQGYNEQFF
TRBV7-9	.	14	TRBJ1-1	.	TGTGCCAGCAGCTTTACAGAATTGAACACTGAAGCTTTCTTT	CASSFTELNTEAFF
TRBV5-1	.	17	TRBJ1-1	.	TGCGCCAGCAGCCTCATAAAATCCAAGGCGGGGGACACTGAAGCTTTCTTT	CASSLIKSKAGDTEAFF
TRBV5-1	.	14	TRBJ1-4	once	TGCGCCAGCAGTTTGCGTGACGCACGGGAAAAACTGTTTTTT	CASSLRDAREKLFF
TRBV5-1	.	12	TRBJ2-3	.	TGCGCCAGCAGTTCTAGCACAGATACGCAGTATTTT	CASSSSTDTQYF
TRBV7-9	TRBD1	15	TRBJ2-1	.	TGTGCCAGCAGCTTCCCGGGACAGGCTGACAATGAGCAGTTCTTC	CASSFPGQADNEQFF
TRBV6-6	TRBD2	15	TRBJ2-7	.	TGTGCCAGCAGTTACGGGGGGACTAGCGGCTACGAGCAGTACTTC	CASSYGGTSGYEQYF
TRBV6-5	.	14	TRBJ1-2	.	TGTGCCAGCAGTTACGCCTCGGGGGGCTATGGCTACACCTTC	CASSYASGGYGYTF
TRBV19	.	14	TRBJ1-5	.	TGTGCCAGTAGTATGGGGAGGAGCAATCAGCCCCAGCATTTT	CASSMGRSNQPQHF
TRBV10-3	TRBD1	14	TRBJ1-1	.	TGTGCCATCAGTGCAGGGGGCGCGGGCACTGAAGCTTTCTTT	CAISAGGAGTEAFF
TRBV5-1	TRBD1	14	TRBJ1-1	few	TGCGCCAGCAGCGGGGGACAGGTGAATACTGAAGCTTTCTTT	CASSGGQVNTEAFF
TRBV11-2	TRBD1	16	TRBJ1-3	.	TGTGCCAGCAGCCCGCGACAGGGAGGCTCTGGAAACACCATATATTTT	CASSPRQGGSGNTIYF
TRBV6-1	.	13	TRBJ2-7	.	TGTGCCAGCAGTGAAAGACTTTCCTACGAGCAGTACTTC	CASSERLSYEQYF